These 3 T cell receptor beta chains came from one sample sequenced in a study of shared clonotypes between healthy human individuals (dated by TCRdb to 2019 to 2021). The method behind the library was the immunoSEQ multiplex PCR assay. In its TCRdb copy, this immuneACCESS table keeps in-frame sequences only and misses some clones. Where compared with another copy, unresolved V genes explain less than half of these, and the others have no known cause. Recorded for this sample are under 2,000,000 clones; roughly 95% of them occurred a single time. The ten largest clones add up to more than 0.95% of the sample. CD8 naive samples were CD45RO-negative cells positively selected for CCR7, giving a CD45RA+CCR7+ population that excluded TemRA cells. The sample taken for sequencing was naive CD8+ T cells sorted from blood. The cell subset or site label corresponds to: CD45RA+CCR7+. These receptors were collected from a man between 18 and 35 years old in good health.

The CDR3 region has the DNA TGTGCCAGCAGTGATGGGACAGGAAGTATCCCAACGCGAAATTCCGCTCAGTACTTC. Translating gives CASSDGTGSIPTRNSAQYF. The chain couples TRBV6-1 to TRBJ2-7; 8 bases align to TRBD1. Germline V gene lookup returns CDR1 MNHNS and CDR2 SASEGT. This CDR3 is built from 19 residues. With 3 bases clipped from V and 10 bases from J, the junction kept 26 bases outside the gene matches.

The V gene is TRBV30, the J gene TRBJ2-1; TRBD2 aligns across 11 bases. CDR1 GTSNPN and CDR2 SVGIG come from the germline V gene (reference sequence). This CDR3 contains 14 residues. V shed 3 bases and J 8 bases; nucleotides not matched to a gene: 6. The CDR3 loop is CAWSQTSGVDEQFF. In DNA form, the CDR3 reads TGTGCCTGGAGCCAGACTAGCGGGGTCGATGAGCAGTTCTTC.

The CDR3 DNA sequence: TGTGCCAGCAGCTGGATAGGGTGGCGGGAATACTACAATGAGCAGTTCTTC. Translating it yields CASSWIGWREYYNEQFF. The chain has TRBV7-8 and TRBJ2-1; D perhaps matches TRBD2 (6 bases). Trimming cost V 4 bases and J 3 bases, with 19 bases left between them. The germline gives CDR1 SGHVS, CDR2 FQNEAQ. The CDR3 contains 17 residues. Drawing the rest from reference TRBV7-8 and TRBJ2-1, the complete variable domain is GAGVSQSPRYKVAKRGQDVALRCDPISGHVSLFWYQQALGQGPEFLTYFQNEAQLDKSGLPSDRFFAERPEGSVSTLKIQRTQQEDSAVYLCASSWIGWREYYNEQFFGPGTRLTVL.